A single T cell receptor (beta chain) is shown here with its context. This clonotype turned up a few times. The antigen this receptor binds is unknown. No clone much larger than this one lies a single base away; base qualities are absent. This sample is drawn from a study of Graves' ophthalmopathy and Graves' hyperthyroidism (dated 2018 in TCRdb). A note on the overall study: Peripheral blood was collected at initial diagnosis, prior to any treatment. The study used signatures of the TCR beta repertoire to tell Graves' ophthalmopathy apart from Graves' hyperthyroidism and to predict which patients would progress to ophthalmopathy. In total, 120 to 150 blood samples were TCR-sequenced: 43 ophthalmopathy, roughly 77 hyperthyroidism and approximately 17 hyperthyroidism-to-ophthalmopathy patients. To explore V-J signatures that distinguish ophthalmopathy from hyperthyroidism, a discovery set of about a hundred patients was enrolled, made up of 43 with ophthalmopathy and around 57 with stable hyperthyroidism. An independent validation cohort comprised under 20 hyperthyroidism patients and 17 patients who later progressed from hyperthyroidism to ophthalmopathy. T-cell repertoires of thyroid tissue and blood were compared in six hyperthyroidism patients. Once sampling was done, hyperthyroidism patients were given methimazole at a starting dose of 30 mg daily, while ophthalmopathy patients were given high-dose intravenous methylprednisolone. The 100 discovery patients were randomly divided into training and test sets at a 7:3 ratio.

For repertoire sequencing, TCR beta CDR3 regions were amplified from RNA transcripts. The first round of RT-PCR was done with HTBI primers and the Qiagen OneStep RT-PCR kit, and was followed by a second round of multiplex PCR, then size selection and purification. The libraries underwent paired-end sequencing with 100 bp reads on an Illumina HiSeq2000. The published analysis was carried out like this. SOAPnuke was used to process the reads, throwing out any read that had adapters, had uncalled bases, had a mean Phred below 15, or lacked an exact constant-primer or identifier match. COPE v1.2.5 was used to merge high-quality paired reads. Unique nucleotide sequences were defined as clonotypes and aligned to IMGT TRB V, D and J references using MiTCR v1.1. Analysis was restricted to V-J combinations with a frequency above 0.0001, which covered roughly 99% of repertoires. A TCR clonal expansion and chaos score per V-J combination was defined as the ratio of F50 clonal expansion to chaos observed in the TCRdist matrix. Welch's t-statistics and random forest were used to narrow the features down to 10 to 15 V-J combinations, which were then fed into a naive Bayes classifier. The similarity between thyroid and blood repertoires was quantified using the Morisita-Horn index. Clones were called with MiXCR by TCRdb after fastp trimmed the public reads at Q25, and only in-frame beta chains were retained. Entries are consolidated by CDR3 protein sequence, retaining the most common genes and DNA. Here the V and J calls rest on TCRdb's processing, not on the authors' analysis. A total of fewer than 400,000 distinct CDR3 sequences appear in this sample, about 18% of them only once. The leading ten clones occupy 1.6% of the sample.

V is cut back by 5 bases and J by 8 bases, with 11 bases in the junction unmatched. The germline V gene provides CDR1 MNHEY and CDR2 SVGEGT. From cysteine to phenylalanine, the CDR3 is 14 amino acids long. The only DNA kept is the CDR3, 42 bases in frame from the first base. What the study reported, not specific to this receptor: In validation, the model predicted ophthalmopathy progression with less than 71% sensitivity and roughly 78% specificity; roughly 11 predicted patients were CT-confirmed with GO in a median of around 6 months. The 13-signature model separated ophthalmopathy from stable hyperthyroidism with approximately 90% sensitivity and roughly 84% specificity in cross-validation, and 80%/75% in the test set. Among expanded thyroid clonotypes with frequency above 0.001, most also showed up in blood, which suggests that blood repertoires may reflect the thyroid immune response. No statistical method was used to predetermine the sample size, and group allocation was not hidden from the investigators.

Ophthalmopathy patients had moderately to severely active disease, Clinical Activity Score of at least 3, NOSPECS grade of at least 4, and disease duration under 3 months. Anyone with other autoimmune diseases, uncontrolled infections, pregnancy or lactation was excluded from the study. Clinical symptoms, serum thyroxine, TRAb, thyroid ultrasound and orbital computed tomography were used for diagnosis. PBMCs were isolated from about 9.2 ml of fresh peripheral blood by Ficoll-Paque density gradient centrifugation. Total RNA was extracted with Trizol reagent and quality-checked on an Agilent 2100 Bioanalyzer.

The chain joins TRBV6-2 or TRBV6-3 to TRBJ1-2; 7 central nucleotides agree with TRBD1. The sequencing sample was made of peripheral blood. This TCR was sampled from a woman in her late teens or twenties with Graves' ophthalmopathy. Donor details come from another sample of the same person, matched by shared clones. In nucleotides, the sequence is TGTGCCAGCAGTCCCAGCAGGACAGGAGGGGGCTACACCTTC. This gives the protein CASSPSRTGGGYTF.